This T cell receptor beta chain is from a study of blood T cell repertoires in COVID-19. About the research overall: Samples of COVID-19 (acute and convalescent) were obtained from the United States, Italy and Spain. T cells, B-cell-depleted T cells, or PBMCs provided the cDNA or gDNA that served as material.

Original handling: Amplifying reference gene primers gave estimates of nucleated cell counts. Clones were read by immunoSEQ multiplex PCR, and TCRdb kept only the in-frame ones, dropping some. That table furnishes V, J and clone size, whereas the DNA furnished D and trimming. This sample carries roughly 9,600 clones, approximately 78% of them seen once, and the ten largest clones take roughly 24%. This clone was picked up one time. Germline CDR1 and CDR2: SGHTA and FQGTGA. The ends were cut back, 5 bases at V and 4 bases at J, with 14 bases in the middle. The CDR3 contains 14 residues. J is TRBJ1-1 and V is TRBV7-3; D is unclear. This TCR was sampled from a man in his 60s with active COVID-19. The sequenced sample was peripheral blood. CDR3 coding DNA: TGTGCCAGCAGCCCCCGGGGTTCCGGCACTGAAGCTTTCTTT. Translated: CASSPRGSGTEAFF.